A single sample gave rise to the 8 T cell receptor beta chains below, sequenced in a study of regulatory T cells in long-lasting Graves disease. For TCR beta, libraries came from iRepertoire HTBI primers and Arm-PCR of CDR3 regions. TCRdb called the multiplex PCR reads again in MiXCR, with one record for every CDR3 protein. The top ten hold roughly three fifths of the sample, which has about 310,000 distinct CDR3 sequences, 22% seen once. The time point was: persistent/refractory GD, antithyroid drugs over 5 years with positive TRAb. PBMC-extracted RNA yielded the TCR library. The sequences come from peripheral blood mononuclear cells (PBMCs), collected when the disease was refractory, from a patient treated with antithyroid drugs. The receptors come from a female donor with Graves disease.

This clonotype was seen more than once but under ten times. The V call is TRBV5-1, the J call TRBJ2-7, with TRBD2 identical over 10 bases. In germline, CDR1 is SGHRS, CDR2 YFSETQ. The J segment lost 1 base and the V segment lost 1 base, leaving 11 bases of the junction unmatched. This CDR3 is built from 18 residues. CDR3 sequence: CASSLSTVGTSASYEQYF. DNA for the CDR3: TGCGCCAGCAGCTTGAGCACGGTGGGGACTAGCGCATCCTACGAGCAGTACTTC.

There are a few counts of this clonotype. Written as DNA, the CDR3 is TGTGCCAGCAGTTCCGGGACTAGCGGTAGCACAGATACGCAGTATTTT. As protein: CASSSGTSGSTDTQYF. This rearrangement joins TRBV12-3 or TRBV12-4 to TRBJ2-3; 11 bases are shared with TRBD2. The CDR3 contains 16 residues. V shed 4 bases, J shed 0 bases, and the junction held 3 bases outside the gene matches.

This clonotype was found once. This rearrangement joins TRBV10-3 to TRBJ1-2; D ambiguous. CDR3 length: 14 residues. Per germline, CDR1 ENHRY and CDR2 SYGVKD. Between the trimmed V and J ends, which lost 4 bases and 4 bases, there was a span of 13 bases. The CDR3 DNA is TGTGCCATCAGTGGTTGGGCGGCCACCTATGGCTACACCTTC. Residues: CAISGWAATYGYTF.

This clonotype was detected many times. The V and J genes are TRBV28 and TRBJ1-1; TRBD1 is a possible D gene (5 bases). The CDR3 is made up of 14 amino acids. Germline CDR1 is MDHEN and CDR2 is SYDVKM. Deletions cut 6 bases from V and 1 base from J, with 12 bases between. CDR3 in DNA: TGTGCCAGCAGCGCTGACAGTTGGAACACTGAAGCTTTCTTT. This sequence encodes CASSADSWNTEAFF.

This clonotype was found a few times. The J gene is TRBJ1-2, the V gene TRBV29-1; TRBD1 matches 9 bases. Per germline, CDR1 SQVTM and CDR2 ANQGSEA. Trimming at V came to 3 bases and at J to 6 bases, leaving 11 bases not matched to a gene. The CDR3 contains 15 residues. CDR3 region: CSVDQGDRVFDGYTF. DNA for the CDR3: TGCAGCGTTGATCAGGGGGACAGGGTGTTCGATGGCTACACCTTC.

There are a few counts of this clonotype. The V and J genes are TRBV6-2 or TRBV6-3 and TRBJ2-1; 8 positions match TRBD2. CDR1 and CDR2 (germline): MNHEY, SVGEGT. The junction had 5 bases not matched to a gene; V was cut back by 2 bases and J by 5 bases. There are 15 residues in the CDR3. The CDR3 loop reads CASSYSWRGDNEQFF. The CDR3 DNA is TGTGCCAGCAGTTACAGTTGGCGGGGGGACAATGAGCAGTTCTTC.

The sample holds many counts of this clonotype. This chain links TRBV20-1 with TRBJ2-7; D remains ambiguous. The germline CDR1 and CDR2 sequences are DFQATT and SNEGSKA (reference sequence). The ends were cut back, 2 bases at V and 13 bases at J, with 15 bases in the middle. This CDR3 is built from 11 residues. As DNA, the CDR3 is TGCAGTGCTAGAACTATCCAGAGCTTATACTTC. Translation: CSARTIQSLYF.

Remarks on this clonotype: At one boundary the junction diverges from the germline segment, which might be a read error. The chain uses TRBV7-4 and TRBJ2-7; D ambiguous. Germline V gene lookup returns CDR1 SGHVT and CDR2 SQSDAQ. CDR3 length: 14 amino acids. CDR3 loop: CASSRIRCSCEQYF. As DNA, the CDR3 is TGTGCCAGCAGCCGTATTAGGTGCTCCTGCGAGCAGTACTTC.